This T cell receptor (beta chain) was captured in a study of blood T cell repertoires in COVID-19. Overall study context: The samples span acute and convalescent COVID-19 from the United States, Italy and Spain.

Data came from immunoSEQ multiplex PCR; TCRdb stores just in-frame clones and leaves some out. The sample gives 100,000 or so clones, 70% to 90% of which show up once; 2.1% is in the top ten. V gave up 5 bases and J gave up 4 bases, with 9 bases separating them. The CDR3 is 13 residues long. From germline, CDR1 is SEHNR and CDR2 FQNEAQ (reference sequence). The sample was peripheral blood. This chain connects TRBV7-9 to TRBJ1-5, with a weak D call TRBD1 (6 bases). The TCR sequence derives from a human donor in a cohort sampled during active COVID-19. The CDR3, as DNA: TGTGCCAGCAGCGTAACAGGGAATCAGCCCCAGCATTTT. Amino acids: CASSVTGNQPQHF.